This T cell receptor (beta chain) was observed in a study of T cells after posttransplantation cyclophosphamide. Study-level findings and limits: Donor CD8+ memory clones often dominated recipient blood repertoires at later times.

Treatment was busulfan-fludarabine conditioning, a marrow graft, and cyclophosphamide on days +3 and +4. Assay: immunoSEQ multiplex PCR; the TCRdb copy retains only in-frame clones and omits some. This sample shows 20,000 to 25,000 clones and no singletons; 1.8% rests with the ten largest. This clone was seen at least ten times. Its antigen is undetermined. The V gene end was trimmed by 10 bases and the J gene end by 5 bases; junction bases not matched to a gene: 12. This CDR3 has 14 amino acids. Germline V gene sequence: CDR1 SNHLY, CDR2 FYNNEI. Sequences were derived from PBMCs, sampled after allogeneic stem cell transplant with posttransplant cyclophosphamide. The source is a male patient under 35 who received an allogeneic stem cell transplant from a related donor, was CMV-positive, and had no GVHD. Part of the T cell pool may stem from the graft donor. The chain has TRBV2 and TRBJ2-3; 7 bases are a match to TRBD2. CDR3 coding DNA: TGTGCCACGTATCGGGGGGATGGGGGAGATACGCAGTATTTT. It yields the protein CATYRGDGGDTQYF.